These 6 T cell receptor beta chains originate from one sample sequenced in a study of T cells in Graves' hyperthyroidism and ophthalmopathy. RNA transcripts served as the template for amplifying TCR beta CDR3 regions. First-round RT-PCR of the TCR CDR3 relied on the HTBI primer set. TCRdb reanalysed the multiplex PCR reads using MiXCR and keeps one entry per CDR3 protein. This sample has 500,000 to 600,000 distinct CDR3 sequences; over 35% occur once, and the top ten carry around 47%. Sample: peripheral blood or thyroid tissue (not recorded which). Receptors originate from an adult woman with Graves' disease, either hyperthyroidism or ophthalmopathy (not recorded which).

The chain couples TRBV5-1 to TRBJ2-7; D is undetermined. CDR1 SGHRS and CDR2 YFSETQ come from the germline V gene. Trimming cost V 1 base and J 5 bases, with 16 bases left between them. CDR3 size: 15 residues. CDR3 in amino acids: CASSLRAERIDEQYF. The CDR3 bases are TGCGCCAGCAGCTTGAGGGCAGAGCGTATCGACGAGCAGTACTTC.

About this clonotype: This may stem from a read error, because a much larger clone lies one nucleotide away. This chain links TRBV11-2 with TRBJ1-1; TRBD1 aligns across 8 bases. The trim removed 6 bases at V and 3 bases at J, leaving 12 bases unmatched. The CDR3 sequence is 16 residues long. Germline CDR1 SGHAT, CDR2 FQNNGV. CDR3 coding DNA: TGTGCCAGCAGTGCATCCCAGGGGGCCTCGGACACTGAAGCTTTCTTT. Translation: CASSASQGASDTEAFF.

This clonotype was counted between two and nine times. V is TRBV18 and J is TRBJ1-2, with TRBD1 as a possible D gene (5 bases). The CDR3 loop spans 13 amino acids. Germline lookup yields CDR1 KGHSH and CDR2 LQKENI. Trimming removed 2 bases from V and 8 bases from J, with 12 bases in between. CDR3 protein: CASSPEGSWGYTF. As DNA, the CDR3 is TGTGCCAGCTCACCAGAGGGGTCTTGGGGCTACACCTTC.

The genes are TRBV11-2 and TRBJ2-7; possible D gene TRBD1, 5 bases. Per germline, CDR1 SGHAT and CDR2 FQNNGV. This CDR3 is 14 amino acids long. V was clipped by 2 bases and J by 2 bases, with 10 bases between them. The CDR3 protein is CASSLSQGTYEQYF. CDR3 bases: TGTGCCAGCAGCTTATCTCAGGGAACCTACGAGCAGTACTTC.

V gene TRBV7-9 combines with J gene TRBJ1-1; D not resolved. The CDR3 has 12 amino acids. The V gene lost 8 bases and the J gene lost 4 bases, with 11 bases spanning the gap. The V gene's germline CDR1 is SEHNR and CDR2 FQNEAQ (reference sequence). CDR3 region: CASLILGTEAFF. DNA for the CDR3: TGTGCCAGCCTAATTTTGGGCACTGAAGCTTTCTTT.

This clonotype came up once. The chain employs TRBV20-1 and TRBJ2-5; TRBD2 agrees at 13 bases. Per the germline V gene, CDR1 is DFQATT and CDR2 is SNEGSKA (reference sequence). Germline trimming cut 3 bases from V and 2 bases from J; bases unmatched to any gene: 12. This CDR3 comprises 18 residues. DNA of the CDR3: TGCAGTGCTAGTATTTCGGGGAAACTAGCGGGGGGGCAAGAGACCCAGTACTTC. This gives the protein CSASISGKLAGGQETQYF.